This T cell receptor (beta chain) was recorded in a study of T cell repertoires in cytomegalovirus infection. As for the study in general: As its CMV epitopes, the study selected recently identified HLA-C-restricted and well-studied HLA-B-restricted targets. Matching HLA type, along with CMV infection, was indicated by public TCR beta signatures.

Study results and caveats: In two of eight donors, the top clonotype was HLA-C-restricted CMV-specific. Using cumulative public TCR beta family frequency, the authors identified those who carried CMV together with the relevant HLA.

One entry per CDR3 protein, called by TCRdb with MiXCR from the reads. The table has about 330,000 distinct CDR3 sequences, 34% seen once; the top ten hold approximately 15%. CDR3 length: 14 residues. V lost 1 base and J 1 base, leaving 7 bases between the germline ends. CDR1 is SGHTA, CDR2 FQGNSA, per germline. Concerning this clonotype: The antigen remains undetermined.

The J gene is TRBJ2-5, the V gene TRBV7-2; weak D call: TRBD1 (5 bases). The clonotype comes from a human donor in good health (CMV status not recorded). Some clones in this sample may be carry-over from other donors' samples. The sample here was cultured PBMCs, taken from culture after CMV antigen stimulation. The DNA for the CDR3 is TGTGCCAGCAGCTTAGGGACACCCCAAGAGACCCAGTACTTC. Its protein product is CASSLGTPQETQYF.